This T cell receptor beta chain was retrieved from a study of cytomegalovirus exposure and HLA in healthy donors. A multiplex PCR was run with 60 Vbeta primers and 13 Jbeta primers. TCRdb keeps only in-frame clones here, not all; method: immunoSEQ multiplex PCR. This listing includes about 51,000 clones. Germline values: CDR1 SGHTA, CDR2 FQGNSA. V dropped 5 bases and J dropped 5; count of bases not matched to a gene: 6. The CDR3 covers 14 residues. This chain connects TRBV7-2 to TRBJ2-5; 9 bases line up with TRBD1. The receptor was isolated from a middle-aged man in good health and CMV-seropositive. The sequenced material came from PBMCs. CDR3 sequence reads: CASSDTGGRETQYF. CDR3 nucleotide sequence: TGTGCCAGCAGCGATACAGGGGGCAGGGAGACCCAGTACTTC.